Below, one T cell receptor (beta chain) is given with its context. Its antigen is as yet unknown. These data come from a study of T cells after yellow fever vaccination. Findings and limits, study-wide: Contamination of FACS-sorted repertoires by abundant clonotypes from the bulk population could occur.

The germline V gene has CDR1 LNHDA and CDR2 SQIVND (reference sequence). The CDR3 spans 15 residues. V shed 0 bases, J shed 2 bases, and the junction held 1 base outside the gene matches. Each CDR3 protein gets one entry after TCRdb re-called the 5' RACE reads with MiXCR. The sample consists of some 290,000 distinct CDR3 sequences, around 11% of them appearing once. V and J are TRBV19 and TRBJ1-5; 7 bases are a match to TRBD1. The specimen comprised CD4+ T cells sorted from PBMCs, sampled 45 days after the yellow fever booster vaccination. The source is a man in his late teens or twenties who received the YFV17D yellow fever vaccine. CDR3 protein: CASSIETGRNQPQHF. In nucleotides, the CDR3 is TGTGCCAGTAGTATAGAGACAGGGCGCAATCAGCCCCAGCATTTT.